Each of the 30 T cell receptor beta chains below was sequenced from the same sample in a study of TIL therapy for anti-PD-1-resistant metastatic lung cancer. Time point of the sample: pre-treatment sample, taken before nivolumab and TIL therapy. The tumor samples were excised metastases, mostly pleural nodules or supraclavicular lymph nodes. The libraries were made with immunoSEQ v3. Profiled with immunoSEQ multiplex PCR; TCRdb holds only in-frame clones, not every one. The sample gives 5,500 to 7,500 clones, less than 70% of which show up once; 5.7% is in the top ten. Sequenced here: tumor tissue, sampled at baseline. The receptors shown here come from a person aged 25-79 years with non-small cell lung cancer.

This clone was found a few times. The DNA for the CDR3 is TGTGCCAGCAGCCCTGCAACAGGGGTCAGCGAGCAGTACTTC. It specifies CASSPATGVSEQYF. J is TRBJ2-7 and V is TRBV7-9; 7 nucleotides agree with TRBD1. The CDR3 contains 14 residues. Germline V gives CDR1 SEHNR, CDR2 FQNEAQ (reference sequence). Trimming removed 5 bases from V and 6 bases from J; junction bases left unmatched: 10.

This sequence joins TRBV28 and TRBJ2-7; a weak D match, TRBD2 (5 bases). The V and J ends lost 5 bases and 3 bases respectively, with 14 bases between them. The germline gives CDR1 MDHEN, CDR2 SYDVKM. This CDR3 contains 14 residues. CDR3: CASSLDLSGYEQYF. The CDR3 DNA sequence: TGTGCCAGCAGTCTAGATCTGAGCGGCTACGAGCAGTACTTC.

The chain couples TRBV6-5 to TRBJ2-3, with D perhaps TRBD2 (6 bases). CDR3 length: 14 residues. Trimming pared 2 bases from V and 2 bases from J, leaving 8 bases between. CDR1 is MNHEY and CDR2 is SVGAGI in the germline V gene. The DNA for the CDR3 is TGTGCCAGCAGTTACGCGGGGTTCACAGATACGCAGTATTTT. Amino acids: CASSYAGFTDTQYF.

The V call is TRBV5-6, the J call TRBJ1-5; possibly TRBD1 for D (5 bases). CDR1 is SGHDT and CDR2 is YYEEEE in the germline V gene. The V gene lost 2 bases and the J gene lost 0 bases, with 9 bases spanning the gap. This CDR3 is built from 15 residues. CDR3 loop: CASSFGGRSNQPQHF. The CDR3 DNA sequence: TGTGCCAGCAGCTTTGGGGGTCGTAGCAATCAGCCCCAGCATTTT.

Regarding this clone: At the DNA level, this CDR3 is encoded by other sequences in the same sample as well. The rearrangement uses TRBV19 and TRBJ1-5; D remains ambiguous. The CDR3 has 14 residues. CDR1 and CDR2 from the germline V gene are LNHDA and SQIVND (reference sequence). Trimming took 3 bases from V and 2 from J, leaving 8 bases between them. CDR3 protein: CASSIGWGNQPQHF. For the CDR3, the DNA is TGTGCCAGTAGTATTGGGTGGGGCAATCAGCCCCAGCATTTT.

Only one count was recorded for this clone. In DNA, the CDR3 is TGCAGCGTTGGTGGACCTACCTCCGGGGCCAACGTCCTGACTTTC. Encoded protein: CSVGGPTSGANVLTF. The chain links TRBV29-1 to TRBJ2-6; no firm D call. Germline values: CDR1 SQVTM, CDR2 ANQGSEA. CDR3 length equals 15 residues. With 4 bases removed from V and 4 bases from J, the gap between germline ends came to 14 bases.

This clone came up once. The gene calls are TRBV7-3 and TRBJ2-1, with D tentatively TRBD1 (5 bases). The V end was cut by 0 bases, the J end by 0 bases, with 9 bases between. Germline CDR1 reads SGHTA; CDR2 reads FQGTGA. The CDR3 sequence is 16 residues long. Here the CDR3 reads CASSLTSRDSYNEQFF. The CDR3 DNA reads TGTGCCAGCAGCTTAACAAGCAGGGACTCCTACAATGAGCAGTTCTTC. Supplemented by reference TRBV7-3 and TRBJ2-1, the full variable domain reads GAGVSQTPSNKVTEKGKYVELRCDPISGHTALYWYRQSLGQGPEFLIYFQGTGAADDSGLPNDRFFAVRPEGSVSTLKIQRTERGDSAVYLCASSLTSRDSYNEQFFGPGTRLTVL.

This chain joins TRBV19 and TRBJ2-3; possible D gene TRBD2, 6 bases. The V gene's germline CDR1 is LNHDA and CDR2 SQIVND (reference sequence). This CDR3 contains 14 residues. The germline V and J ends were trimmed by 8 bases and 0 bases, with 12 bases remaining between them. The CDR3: CASQDYTSTDTQYF. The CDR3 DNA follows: TGTGCCAGTCAGGACTATACTAGCACAGATACGCAGTATTTT. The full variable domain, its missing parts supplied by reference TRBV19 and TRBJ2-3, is DGGITQSPKYLFRKEGQNVTLSCEQNLNHDAMYWYRQDPGQGLRLIYYSQIVNDFQKGDIAEGYSVSREKKESFPLTVTSAQKNPTAFYLCASQDYTSTDTQYFGPGTRLTVL.

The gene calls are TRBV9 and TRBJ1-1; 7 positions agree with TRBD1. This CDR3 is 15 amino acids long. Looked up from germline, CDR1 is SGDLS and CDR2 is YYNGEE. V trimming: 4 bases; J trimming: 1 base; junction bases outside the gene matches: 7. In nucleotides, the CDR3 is TGTGCCAGCAGCACCCGACAGGGAGGGAACACTGAAGCTTTCTTT. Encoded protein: CASSTRQGGNTEAFF.

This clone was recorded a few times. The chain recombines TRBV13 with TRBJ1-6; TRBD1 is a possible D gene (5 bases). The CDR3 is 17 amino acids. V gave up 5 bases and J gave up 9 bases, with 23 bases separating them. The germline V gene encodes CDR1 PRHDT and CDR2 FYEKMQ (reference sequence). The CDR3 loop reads CASSAAWLGTGGSPLHF. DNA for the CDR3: TGTGCCAGCAGCGCGGCCTGGTTGGGGACGGGAGGTTCACCCCTCCACTTT.

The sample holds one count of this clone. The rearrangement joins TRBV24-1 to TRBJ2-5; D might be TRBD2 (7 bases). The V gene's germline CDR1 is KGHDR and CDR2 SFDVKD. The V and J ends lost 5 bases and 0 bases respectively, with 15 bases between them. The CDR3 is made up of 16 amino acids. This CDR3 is CATSGPGAGDQETQYF. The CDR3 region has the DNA TGTGCCACCAGTGGACCGGGGGCGGGGGACCAAGAGACCCAGTACTTC.

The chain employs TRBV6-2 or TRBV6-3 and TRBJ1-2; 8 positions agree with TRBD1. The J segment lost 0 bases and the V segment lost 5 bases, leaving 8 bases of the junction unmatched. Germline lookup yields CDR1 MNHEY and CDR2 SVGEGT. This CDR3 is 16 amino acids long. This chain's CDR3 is CASSTPGQGTNYGYTF. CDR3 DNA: TGTGCCAGCAGTACCCCTGGACAGGGAACTAACTATGGCTACACCTTC.

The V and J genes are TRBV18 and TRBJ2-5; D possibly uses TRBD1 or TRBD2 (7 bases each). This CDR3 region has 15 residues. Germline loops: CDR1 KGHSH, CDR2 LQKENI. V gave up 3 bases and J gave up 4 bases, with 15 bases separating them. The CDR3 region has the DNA TGTGCCAGCTCACCCCAGGGACAGCGGGGAGAGACCCAGTACTTC. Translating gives CASSPQGQRGETQYF.

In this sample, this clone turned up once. The CDR3: CASSTRQGSGELFF. The CDR3 DNA follows: TGTGCCAGCAGCACCCGACAGGGGTCCGGGGAGCTGTTTTTT. The V and J genes are TRBV7-6 and TRBJ2-2; 8 bases agree with TRBD1. Germline values: CDR1 SGHVS, CDR2 FNYEAQ. After removal of 5 bases from V and 6 bases from J, the junction contained 5 bases not matched to a gene. The length of the CDR3 is 14 residues.

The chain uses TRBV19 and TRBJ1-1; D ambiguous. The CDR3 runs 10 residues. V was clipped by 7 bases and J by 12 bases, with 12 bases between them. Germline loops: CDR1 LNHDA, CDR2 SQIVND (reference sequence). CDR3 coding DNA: TGTGCCAGTAATCACCACCCACCTTTCTTT. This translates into CASNHHPPFF.

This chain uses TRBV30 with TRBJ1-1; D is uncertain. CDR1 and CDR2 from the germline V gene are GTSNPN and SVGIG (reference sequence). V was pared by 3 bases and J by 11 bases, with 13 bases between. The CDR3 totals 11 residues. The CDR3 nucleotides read TGTGCCTGGAGGATAACAGTAAAGGCTTTCTTT. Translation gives CAWRITVKAFF.

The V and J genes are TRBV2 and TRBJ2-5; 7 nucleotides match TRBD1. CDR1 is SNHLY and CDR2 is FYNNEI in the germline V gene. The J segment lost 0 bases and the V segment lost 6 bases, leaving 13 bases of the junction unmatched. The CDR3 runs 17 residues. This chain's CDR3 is CASRDRDRLIHQETQYF. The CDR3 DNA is TGTGCCAGCAGGGACCGGGACAGACTGATACACCAAGAGACCCAGTACTTC.

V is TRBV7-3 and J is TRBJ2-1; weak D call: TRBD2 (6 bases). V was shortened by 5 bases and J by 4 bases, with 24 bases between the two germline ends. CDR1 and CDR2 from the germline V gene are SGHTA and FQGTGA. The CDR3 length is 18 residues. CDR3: CASSLSGDPAAGYNEQFF. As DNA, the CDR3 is TGTGCCAGCAGCCTAAGTGGGGACCCCGCCGCGGGGTACAATGAGCAGTTCTTC. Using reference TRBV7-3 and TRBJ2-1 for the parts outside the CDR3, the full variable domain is GAGVSQTPSNKVTEKGKYVELRCDPISGHTALYWYRQSLGQGPEFLIYFQGTGAADDSGLPNDRFFAVRPEGSVSTLKIQRTERGDSAVYLCASSLSGDPAAGYNEQFFGPGTRLTVL.

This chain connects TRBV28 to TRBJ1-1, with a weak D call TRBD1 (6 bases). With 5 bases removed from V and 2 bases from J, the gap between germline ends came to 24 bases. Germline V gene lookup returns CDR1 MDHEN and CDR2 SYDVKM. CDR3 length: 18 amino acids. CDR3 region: CASSPNRGAKRSNTEAFF. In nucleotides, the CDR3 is TGTGCCAGCAGTCCTAATCGGGGGGCTAAGAGATCTAACACTGAAGCTTTCTTT.

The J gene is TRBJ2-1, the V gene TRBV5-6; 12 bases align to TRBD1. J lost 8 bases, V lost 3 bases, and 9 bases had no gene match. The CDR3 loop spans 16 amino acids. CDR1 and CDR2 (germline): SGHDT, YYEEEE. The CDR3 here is CASSSGQGANLHEQFF. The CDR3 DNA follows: TGTGCCAGCAGCTCGGGACAGGGGGCAAACCTGCATGAGCAGTTCTTC.

The CDR3 sequence: CASSPGQAYGYTF. In DNA form, the CDR3 reads TGTGCCAGCAGCCCCGGACAGGCCTATGGCTACACCTTC. The J gene is TRBJ1-2, the V gene TRBV7-2; 7 bases agree with TRBD1. Looked up from germline, CDR1 is SGHTA and CDR2 is FQGNSA. The trim removed 5 bases at V and 4 bases at J, leaving 4 bases unmatched. CDR3 length: 13 amino acids.

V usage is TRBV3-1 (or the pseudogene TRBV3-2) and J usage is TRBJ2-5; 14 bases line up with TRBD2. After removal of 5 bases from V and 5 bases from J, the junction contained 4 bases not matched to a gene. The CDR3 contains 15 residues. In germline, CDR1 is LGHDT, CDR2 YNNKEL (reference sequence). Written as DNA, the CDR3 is TGTGCCAGCAGCAGACTAGCGGGGGGGCGGGAGACCCAGTACTTC. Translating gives CASSRLAGGRETQYF.

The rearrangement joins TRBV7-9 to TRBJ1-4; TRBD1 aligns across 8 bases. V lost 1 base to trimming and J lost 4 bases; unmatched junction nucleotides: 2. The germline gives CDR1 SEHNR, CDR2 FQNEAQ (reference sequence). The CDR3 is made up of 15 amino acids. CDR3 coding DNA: TGTGCCAGCAGCTTAGGGACAGGGTATAATGAAAAACTGTTTTTT. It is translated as CASSLGTGYNEKLFF.

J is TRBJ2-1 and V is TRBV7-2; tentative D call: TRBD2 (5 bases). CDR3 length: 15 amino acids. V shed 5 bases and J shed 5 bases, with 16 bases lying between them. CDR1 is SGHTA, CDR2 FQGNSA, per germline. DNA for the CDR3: TGTGCCAGCAGCCCCAGCGGAAGAAGCAACAATGAGCAGTTCTTC. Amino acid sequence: CASSPSGRSNNEQFF.

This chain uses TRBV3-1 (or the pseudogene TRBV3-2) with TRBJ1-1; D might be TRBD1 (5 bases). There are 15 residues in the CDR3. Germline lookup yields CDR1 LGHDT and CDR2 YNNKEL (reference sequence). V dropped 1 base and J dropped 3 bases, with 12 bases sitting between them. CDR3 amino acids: CASSQAGQGYTEAFF. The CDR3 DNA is TGTGCCAGCAGCCAAGCTGGGCAGGGCTACACTGAAGCTTTCTTT.

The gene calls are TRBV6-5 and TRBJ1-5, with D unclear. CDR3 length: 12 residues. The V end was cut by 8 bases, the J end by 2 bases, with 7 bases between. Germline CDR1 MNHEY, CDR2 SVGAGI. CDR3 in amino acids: CASGGGNQPQHF. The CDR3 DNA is TGTGCCAGCGGAGGAGGCAATCAGCCCCAGCATTTT.

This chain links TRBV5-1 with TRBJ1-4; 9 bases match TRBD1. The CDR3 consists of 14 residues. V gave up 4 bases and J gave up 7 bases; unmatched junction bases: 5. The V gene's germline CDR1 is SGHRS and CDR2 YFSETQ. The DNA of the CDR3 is TGCGCCAGCAGCCAGCCGGACAGGGGTGAAAAACTGTTTTTT. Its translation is CASSQPDRGEKLFF.

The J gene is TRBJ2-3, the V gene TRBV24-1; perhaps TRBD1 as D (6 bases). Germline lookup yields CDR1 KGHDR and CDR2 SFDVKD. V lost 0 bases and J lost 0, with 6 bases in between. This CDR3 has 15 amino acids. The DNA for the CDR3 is TGTGCCACCAGTGATTTGCAGGGGAGCACAGATACGCAGTATTTT. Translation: CATSDLQGSTDTQYF.

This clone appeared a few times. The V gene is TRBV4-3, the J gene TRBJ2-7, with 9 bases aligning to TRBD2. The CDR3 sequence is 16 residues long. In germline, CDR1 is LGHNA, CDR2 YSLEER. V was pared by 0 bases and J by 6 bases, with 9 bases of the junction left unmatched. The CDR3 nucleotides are TGCGCCAGCAGCCAAGAGTGGGCTAGCGGGGTGCTCGAGCAGTACTTC. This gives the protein CASSQEWASGVLEQYF.

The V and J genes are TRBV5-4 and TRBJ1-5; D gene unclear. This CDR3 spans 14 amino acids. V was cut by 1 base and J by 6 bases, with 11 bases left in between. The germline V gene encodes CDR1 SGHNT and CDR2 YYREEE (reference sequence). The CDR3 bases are TGTGCCAGCAGCTTGTTGGGGTCGGGTCAGCCCCAGCATTTT. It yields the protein CASSLLGSGQPQHF.